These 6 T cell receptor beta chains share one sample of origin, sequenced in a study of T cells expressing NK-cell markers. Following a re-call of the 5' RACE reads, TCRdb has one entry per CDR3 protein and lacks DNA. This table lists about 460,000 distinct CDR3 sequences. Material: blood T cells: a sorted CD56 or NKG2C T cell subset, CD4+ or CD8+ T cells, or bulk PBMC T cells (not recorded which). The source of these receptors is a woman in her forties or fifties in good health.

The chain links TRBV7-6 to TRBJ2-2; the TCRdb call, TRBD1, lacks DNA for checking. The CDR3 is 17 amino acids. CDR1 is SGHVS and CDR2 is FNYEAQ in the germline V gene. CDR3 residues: CASSLGTRGRNTGELFF.

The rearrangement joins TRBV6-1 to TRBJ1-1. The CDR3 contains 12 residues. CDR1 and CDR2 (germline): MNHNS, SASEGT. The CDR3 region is CASSQGWQEAFF.

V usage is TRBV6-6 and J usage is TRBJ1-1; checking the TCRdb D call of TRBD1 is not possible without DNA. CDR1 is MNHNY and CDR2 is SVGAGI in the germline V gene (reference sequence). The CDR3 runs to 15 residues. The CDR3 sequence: CASSSRPGSNTEAFF.

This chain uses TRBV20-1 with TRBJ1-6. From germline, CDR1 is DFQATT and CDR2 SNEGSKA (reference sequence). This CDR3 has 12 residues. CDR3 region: CSARRWDSPLHF.

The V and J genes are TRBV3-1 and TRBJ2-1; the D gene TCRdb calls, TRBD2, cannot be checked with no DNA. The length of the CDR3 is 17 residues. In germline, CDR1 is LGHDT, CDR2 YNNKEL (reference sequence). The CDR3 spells CASSQDQTSGSWDEQFF.

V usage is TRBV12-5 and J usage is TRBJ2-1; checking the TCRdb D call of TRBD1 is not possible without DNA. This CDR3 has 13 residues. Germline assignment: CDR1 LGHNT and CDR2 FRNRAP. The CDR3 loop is CASTRDLNNEQFF.